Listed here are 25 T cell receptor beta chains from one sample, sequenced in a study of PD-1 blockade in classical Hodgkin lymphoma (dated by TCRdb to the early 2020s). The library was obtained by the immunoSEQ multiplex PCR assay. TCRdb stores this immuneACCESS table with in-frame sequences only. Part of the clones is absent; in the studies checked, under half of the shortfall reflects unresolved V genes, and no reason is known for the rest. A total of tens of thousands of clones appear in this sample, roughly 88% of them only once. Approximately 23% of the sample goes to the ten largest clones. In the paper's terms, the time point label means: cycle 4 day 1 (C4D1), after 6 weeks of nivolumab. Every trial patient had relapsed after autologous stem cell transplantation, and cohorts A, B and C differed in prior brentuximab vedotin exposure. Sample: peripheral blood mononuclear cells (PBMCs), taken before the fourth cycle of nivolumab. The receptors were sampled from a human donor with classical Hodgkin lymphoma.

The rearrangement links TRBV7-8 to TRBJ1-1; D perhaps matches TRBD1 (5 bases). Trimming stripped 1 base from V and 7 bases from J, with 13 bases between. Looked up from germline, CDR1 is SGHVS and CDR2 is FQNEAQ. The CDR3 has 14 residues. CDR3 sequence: CASSLVRGLGEAFF. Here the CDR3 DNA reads TGTGCCAGCAGCTTAGTTCGGGGGTTGGGTGAAGCTTTCTTT.

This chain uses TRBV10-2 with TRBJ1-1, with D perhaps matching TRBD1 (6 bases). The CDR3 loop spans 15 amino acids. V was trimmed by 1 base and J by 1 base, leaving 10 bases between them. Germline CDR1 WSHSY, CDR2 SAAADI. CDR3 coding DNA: TGCGCCAGCAGTGAGTTAGGACAGTCGAACACTGAAGCTTTCTTT. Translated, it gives CASSELGQSNTEAFF.

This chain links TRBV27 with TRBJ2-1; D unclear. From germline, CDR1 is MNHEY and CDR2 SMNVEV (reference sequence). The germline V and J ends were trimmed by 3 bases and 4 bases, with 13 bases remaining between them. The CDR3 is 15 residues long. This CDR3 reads CASSLVPSGYNEQFF. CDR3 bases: TGTGCCAGCAGTTTGGTCCCGTCCGGGTACAATGAGCAGTTCTTC.

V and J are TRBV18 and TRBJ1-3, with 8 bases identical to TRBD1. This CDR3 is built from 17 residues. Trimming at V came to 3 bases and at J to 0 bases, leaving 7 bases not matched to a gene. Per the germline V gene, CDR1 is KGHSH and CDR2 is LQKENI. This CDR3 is CASSPRTGSYSGNTIYF. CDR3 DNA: TGTGCCAGCTCACCTCGGACAGGGTCTTACTCTGGAAACACCATATATTTT.

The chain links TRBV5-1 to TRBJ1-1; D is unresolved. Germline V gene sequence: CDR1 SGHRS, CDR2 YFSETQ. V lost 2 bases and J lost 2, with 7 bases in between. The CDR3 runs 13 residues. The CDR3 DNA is TGCGCCAGCAGCTTTACAGTTAACACTGAAGCTTTCTTT. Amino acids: CASSFTVNTEAFF.

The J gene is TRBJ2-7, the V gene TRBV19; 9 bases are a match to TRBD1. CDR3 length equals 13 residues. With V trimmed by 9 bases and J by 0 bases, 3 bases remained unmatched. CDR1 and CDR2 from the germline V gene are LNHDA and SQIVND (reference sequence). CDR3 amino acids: CASRDRASYEQYF. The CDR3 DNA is TGTGCCAGCCGGGACAGGGCCTCCTACGAGCAGTACTTC.

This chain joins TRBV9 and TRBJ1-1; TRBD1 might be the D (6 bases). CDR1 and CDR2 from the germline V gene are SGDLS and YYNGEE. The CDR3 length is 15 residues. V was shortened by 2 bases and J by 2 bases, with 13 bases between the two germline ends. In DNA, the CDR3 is TGTGCCAGCAGCGTTGGGGGCAGTCATAACACTGAAGCTTTCTTT. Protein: CASSVGGSHNTEAFF.

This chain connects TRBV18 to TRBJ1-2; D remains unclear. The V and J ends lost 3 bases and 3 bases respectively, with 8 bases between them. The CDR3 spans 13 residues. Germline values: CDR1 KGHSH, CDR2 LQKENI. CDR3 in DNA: TGTGCCAGCTCACCGGGAACTTACTATGGCTACACCTTC. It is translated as CASSPGTYYGYTF.

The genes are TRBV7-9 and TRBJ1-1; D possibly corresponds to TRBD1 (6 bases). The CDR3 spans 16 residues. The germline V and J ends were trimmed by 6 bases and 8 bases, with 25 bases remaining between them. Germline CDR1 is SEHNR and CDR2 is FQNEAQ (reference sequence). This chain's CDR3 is CASRDRVGTPLGEAFF. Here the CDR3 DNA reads TGTGCCAGCAGGGATAGGGTTGGGACACCCTTGGGCGAAGCTTTCTTT.

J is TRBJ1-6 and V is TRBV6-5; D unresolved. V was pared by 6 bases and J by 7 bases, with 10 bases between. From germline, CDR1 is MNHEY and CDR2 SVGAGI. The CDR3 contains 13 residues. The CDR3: CASSPRANSPLHF. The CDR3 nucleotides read TGTGCCAGCAGCCCCCGGGCCAATTCACCCCTCCACTTT.

As DNA, the CDR3 is TGTGCCAGCAGCTTGGAACGCTCTGGAAACACCATATATTTT. This sequence encodes CASSLERSGNTIYF. The chain uses TRBV5-4 and TRBJ1-3, with D unresolved. This CDR3 contains 14 residues. The V and J ends lost 0 bases and 0 bases respectively, with 4 bases between them. Germline CDR1 and CDR2: SGHNT and YYREEE (reference sequence). The full variable domain, completed using reference TRBV5-4 and TRBJ1-3, is ETGVTQSPTHLIKTRGQQVTLRCSSQSGHNTVSWYQQALGQGPQFIFQYYREEENGRGNFPPRFSGLQFPNYSSELNVNALELDDSALYLCASSLERSGNTIYFGEGSWLTVV.

The CDR3 is CASRTGSLSGNTIYF. DNA for the CDR3: TGTGCCAGCAGGACGGGTTCGCTCTCGGGAAACACCATATATTTT. The chain is built from TRBV2 and TRBJ1-3; no reliable D call. In germline, CDR1 is SNHLY, CDR2 FYNNEI. The V and J ends lost 6 bases and 4 bases respectively, with 16 bases between them. The CDR3 length is 15 residues.

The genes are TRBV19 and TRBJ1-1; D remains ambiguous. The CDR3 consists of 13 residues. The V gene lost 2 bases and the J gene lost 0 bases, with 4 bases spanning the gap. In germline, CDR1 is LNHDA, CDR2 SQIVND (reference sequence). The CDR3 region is CASSIQMNTEAFF. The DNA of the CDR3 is TGTGCCAGTAGTATACAGATGAACACTGAAGCTTTCTTT. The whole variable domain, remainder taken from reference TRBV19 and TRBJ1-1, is DGGITQSPKYLFRKEGQNVTLSCEQNLNHDAMYWYRQDPGQGLRLIYYSQIVNDFQKGDIAEGYSVSREKKESFPLTVTSAQKNPTAFYLCASSIQMNTEAFFGQGTRLTVV.

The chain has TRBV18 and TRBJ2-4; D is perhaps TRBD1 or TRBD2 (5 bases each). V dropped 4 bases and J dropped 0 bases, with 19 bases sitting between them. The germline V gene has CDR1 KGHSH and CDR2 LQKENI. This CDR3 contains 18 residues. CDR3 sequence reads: CASSLNRGRDLAKNIQYF. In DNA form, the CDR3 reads TGTGCCAGCTCACTAAACCGGGGCAGAGATCTAGCCAAAAACATTCAGTACTTC.

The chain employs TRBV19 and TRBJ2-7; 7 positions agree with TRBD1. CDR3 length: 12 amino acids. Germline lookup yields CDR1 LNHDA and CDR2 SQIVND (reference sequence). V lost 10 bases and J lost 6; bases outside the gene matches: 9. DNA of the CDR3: TGTGCCACCGCTGAAACAGGGGTCGAGCAGTACTTC. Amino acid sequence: CATAETGVEQYF.

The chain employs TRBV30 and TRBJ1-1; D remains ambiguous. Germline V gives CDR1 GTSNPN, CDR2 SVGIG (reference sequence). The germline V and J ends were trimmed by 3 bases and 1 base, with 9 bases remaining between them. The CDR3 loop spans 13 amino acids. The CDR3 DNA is TGTGCCTGGAGGGTACACCAGAACACTGAAGCTTTCTTT. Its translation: CAWRVHQNTEAFF.

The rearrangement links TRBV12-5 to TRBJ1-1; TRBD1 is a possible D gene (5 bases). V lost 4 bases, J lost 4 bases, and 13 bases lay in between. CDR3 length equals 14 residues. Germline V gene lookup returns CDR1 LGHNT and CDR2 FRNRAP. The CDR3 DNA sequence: TGTGCTAGTGGTTCGCGACGGGGACTCACTGAAGCTTTCTTT. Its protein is CASGSRRGLTEAFF. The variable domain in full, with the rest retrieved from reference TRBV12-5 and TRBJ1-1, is DARVTQTPRHKVTEMGQEVTMRCQPILGHNTVFWYRQTMMQGLELLAYFRNRAPLDDSGMPKDRFSAEMPDATLATLKIQPSEPRDSAVYFCASGSRRGLTEAFFGQGTRLTVV.

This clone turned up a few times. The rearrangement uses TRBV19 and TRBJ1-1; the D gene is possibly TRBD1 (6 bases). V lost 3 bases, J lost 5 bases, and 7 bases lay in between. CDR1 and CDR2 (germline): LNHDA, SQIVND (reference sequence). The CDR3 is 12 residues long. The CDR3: CASSMRGTEAFF. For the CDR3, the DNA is TGTGCCAGTAGTATGAGGGGGACTGAAGCTTTCTTT.

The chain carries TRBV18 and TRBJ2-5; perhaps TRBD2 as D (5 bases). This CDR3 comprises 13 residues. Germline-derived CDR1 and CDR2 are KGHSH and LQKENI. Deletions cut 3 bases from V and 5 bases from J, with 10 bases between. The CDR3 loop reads CASSPGRGETQYF. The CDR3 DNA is TGTGCCAGCTCACCGGGCAGAGGGGAGACCCAGTACTTC.

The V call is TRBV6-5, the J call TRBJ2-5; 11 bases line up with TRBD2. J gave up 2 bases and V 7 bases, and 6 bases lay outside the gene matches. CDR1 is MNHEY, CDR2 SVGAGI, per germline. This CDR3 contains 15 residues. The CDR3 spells CASIPVAGGQETQYF. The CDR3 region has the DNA TGTGCCAGCATCCCCGTAGCGGGAGGGCAAGAGACCCAGTACTTC.

CDR3 loop: CASRPNVDTGTEAFF. The CDR3 DNA reads TGTGCCAGCAGGCCTAACGTGGACACGGGCACTGAAGCTTTCTTT. This chain uses TRBV6-5 with TRBJ1-1, with a tentative D call TRBD1 (5 bases). The germline V gene has CDR1 MNHEY and CDR2 SVGAGI. Trimming removed 6 bases from V and 4 bases from J, with 18 bases in between. The CDR3 runs to 15 residues.

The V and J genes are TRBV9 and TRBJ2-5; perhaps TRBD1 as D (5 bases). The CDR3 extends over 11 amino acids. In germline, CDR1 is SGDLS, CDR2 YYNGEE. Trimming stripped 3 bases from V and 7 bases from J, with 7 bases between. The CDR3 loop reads CASSGQGTQYF. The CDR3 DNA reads TGTGCCAGCAGCGGTCAGGGGACCCAGTACTTC.

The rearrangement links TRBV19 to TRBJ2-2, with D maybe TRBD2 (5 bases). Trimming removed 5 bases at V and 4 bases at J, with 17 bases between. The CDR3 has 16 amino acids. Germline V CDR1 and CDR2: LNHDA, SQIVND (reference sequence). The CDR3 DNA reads TGTGCCAGTAGTCCACGGGGTATCCTGGGCACCGGGGAGCTGTTTTTT. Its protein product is CASSPRGILGTGELFF.

The CDR3 sequence is CAITPGQGNYGYTF. CDR3 sequence (DNA): TGTGCCATCACCCCGGGACAGGGGAACTATGGCTACACCTTC. The chain links TRBV10-3 to TRBJ1-2; 10 nucleotides align to TRBD1. Germline assignment: CDR1 ENHRY and CDR2 SYGVKD. The V and J ends lost 7 bases and 2 bases, in that order; junction bases with no gene match: 4. CDR3 length: 14 amino acids.

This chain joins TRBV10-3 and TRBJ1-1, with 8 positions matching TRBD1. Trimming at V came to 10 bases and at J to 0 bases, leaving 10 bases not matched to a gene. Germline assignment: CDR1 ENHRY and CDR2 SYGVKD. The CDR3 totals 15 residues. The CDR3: CANAPRTGLNTEAFF. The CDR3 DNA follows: TGTGCCAACGCTCCTAGGACAGGGTTGAACACTGAAGCTTTCTTT.